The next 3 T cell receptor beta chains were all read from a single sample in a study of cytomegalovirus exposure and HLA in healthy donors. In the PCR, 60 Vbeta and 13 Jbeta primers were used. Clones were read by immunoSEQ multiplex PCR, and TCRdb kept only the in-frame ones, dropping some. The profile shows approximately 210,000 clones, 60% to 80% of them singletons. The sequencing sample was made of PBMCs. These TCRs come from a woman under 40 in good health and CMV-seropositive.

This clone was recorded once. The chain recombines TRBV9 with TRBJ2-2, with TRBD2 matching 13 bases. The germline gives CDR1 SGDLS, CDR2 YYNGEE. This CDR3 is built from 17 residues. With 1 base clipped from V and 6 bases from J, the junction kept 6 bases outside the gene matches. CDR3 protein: CASSVKLAGGPSGELFF. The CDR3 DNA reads TGTGCCAGCAGCGTAAAACTAGCGGGAGGGCCGTCCGGGGAGCTGTTTTTT.

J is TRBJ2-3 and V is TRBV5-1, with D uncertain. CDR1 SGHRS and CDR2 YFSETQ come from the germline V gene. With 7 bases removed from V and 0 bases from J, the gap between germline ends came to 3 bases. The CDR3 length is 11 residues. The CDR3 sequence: CASQSTDTQYF. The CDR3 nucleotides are TGCGCCAGCCAAAGCACAGATACGCAGTATTTT.

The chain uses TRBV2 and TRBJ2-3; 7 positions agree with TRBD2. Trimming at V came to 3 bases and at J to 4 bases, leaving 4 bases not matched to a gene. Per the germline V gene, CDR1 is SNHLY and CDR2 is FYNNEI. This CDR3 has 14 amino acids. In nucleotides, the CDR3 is TGTGCCAGCAGTGAGCAGGGAGGGGCAGATACGCAGTATTTT. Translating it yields CASSEQGGADTQYF.